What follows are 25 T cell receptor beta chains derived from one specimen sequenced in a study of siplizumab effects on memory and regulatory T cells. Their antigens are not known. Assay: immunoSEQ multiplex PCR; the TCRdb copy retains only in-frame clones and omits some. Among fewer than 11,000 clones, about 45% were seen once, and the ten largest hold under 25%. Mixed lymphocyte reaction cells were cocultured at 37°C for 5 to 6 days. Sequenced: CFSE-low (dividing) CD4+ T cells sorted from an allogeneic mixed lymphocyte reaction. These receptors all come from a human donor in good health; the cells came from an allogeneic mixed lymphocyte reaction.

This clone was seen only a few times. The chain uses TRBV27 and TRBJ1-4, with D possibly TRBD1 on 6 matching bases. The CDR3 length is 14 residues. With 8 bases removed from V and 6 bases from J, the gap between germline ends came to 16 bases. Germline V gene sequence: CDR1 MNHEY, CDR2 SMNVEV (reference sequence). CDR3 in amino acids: CASSRGQFHEKLFF. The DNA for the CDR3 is TGTGCCAGCTCCCGCGGACAGTTTCATGAAAAACTGTTTTTT.

The CDR3 region is CASSEQGGAGGEQFF. As DNA, the CDR3 is TGTGCCAGCAGTGAACAAGGCGGAGCAGGCGGTGAGCAGTTCTTC. The genes are TRBV2 and TRBJ2-1; unclear D gene. V lost 2 bases and J 9 bases, leaving 17 bases between the germline ends. The V gene's germline CDR1 is SNHLY and CDR2 FYNNEI. The CDR3 consists of 15 residues.

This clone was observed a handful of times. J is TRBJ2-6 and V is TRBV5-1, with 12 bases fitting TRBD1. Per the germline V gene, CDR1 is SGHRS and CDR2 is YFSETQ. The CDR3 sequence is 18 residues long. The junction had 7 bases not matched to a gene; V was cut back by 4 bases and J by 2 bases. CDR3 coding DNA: TGCGCCAGCAGCCCGGGACAGGGGGCAGCGGCTGGGGCCAACGTCCTGACTTTC. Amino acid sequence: CASSPGQGAAAGANVLTF.

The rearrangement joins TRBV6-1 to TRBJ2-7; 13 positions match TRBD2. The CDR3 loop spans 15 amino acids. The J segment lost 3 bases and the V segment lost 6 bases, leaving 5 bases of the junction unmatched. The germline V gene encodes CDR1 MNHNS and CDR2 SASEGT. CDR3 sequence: CASRLGLAGNYEQYF. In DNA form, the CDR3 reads TGTGCCAGCAGATTGGGACTAGCGGGGAACTACGAGCAGTACTTC.

CDR3 in amino acids: CASSFFSNQYF. For the CDR3, the DNA is TGTGCCAGCAGTTTCTTTTCAAATCAGTACTTC. This rearrangement joins TRBV28 to TRBJ2-7; D gene ambiguous. The CDR3 loop spans 11 amino acids. CDR1 is MDHEN and CDR2 is SYDVKM in the germline V gene. V was pared by 3 bases and J by 10 bases, with 10 bases between.

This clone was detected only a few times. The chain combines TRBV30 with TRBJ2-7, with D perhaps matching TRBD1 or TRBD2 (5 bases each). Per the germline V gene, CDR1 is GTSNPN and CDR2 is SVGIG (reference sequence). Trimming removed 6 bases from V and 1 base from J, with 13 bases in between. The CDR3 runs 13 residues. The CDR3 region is CACSRDGSYEQYF. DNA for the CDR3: TGTGCCTGTTCCCGGGACGGATCCTACGAGCAGTACTTC. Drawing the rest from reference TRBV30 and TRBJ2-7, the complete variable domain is SQTIHQWPATLVQPVGSPLSLECTVEGTSNPNLYWYRQAAGRGLQLLFYSVGIGQISSEVPQNLSASRPQDRQFILSSKKLLLSDSGFYLCACSRDGSYEQYFGPGTRLTVT.

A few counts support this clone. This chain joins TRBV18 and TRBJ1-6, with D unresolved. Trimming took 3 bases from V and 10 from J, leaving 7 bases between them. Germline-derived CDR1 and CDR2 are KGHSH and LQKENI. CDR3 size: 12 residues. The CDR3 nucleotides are TGTGCCAGCTCACCTGGAGAATCACCCCTCCACTTT. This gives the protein CASSPGESPLHF.

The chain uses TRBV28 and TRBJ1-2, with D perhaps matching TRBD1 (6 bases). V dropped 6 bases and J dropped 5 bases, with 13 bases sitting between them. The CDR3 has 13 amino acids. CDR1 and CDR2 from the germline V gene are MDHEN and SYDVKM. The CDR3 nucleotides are TGTGCCAGCAGAACCCCAGGGGTTTATGGCTACACCTTC. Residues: CASRTPGVYGYTF.

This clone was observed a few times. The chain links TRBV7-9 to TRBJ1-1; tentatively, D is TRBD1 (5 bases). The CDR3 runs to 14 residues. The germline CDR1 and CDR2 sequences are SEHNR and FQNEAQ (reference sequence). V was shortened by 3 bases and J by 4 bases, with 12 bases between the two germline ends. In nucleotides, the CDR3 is TGTGCCAGCAGCTTGTTTGAAAGGGGCACTGAAGCTTTCTTT. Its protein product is CASSLFERGTEAFF.

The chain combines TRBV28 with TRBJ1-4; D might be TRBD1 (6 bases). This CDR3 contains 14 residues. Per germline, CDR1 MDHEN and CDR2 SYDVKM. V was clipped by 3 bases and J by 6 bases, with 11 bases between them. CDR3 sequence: CASSLGGQYEKLFF. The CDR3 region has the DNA TGTGCCAGCAGTTTGGGGGGGCAATATGAAAAACTGTTTTTT.

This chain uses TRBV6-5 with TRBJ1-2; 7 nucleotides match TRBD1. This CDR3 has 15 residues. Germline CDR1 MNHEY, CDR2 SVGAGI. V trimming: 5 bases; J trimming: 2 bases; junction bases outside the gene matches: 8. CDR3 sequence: CASSRSQGNNYGYTF. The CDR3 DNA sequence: TGTGCCAGCAGTCGGTCACAGGGGAACAACTATGGCTACACCTTC.

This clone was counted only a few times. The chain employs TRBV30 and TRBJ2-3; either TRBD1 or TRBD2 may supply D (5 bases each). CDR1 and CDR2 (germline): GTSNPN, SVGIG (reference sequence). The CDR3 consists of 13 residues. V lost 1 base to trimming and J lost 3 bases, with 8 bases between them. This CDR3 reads CAWSGGITDTQYF. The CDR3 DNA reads TGTGCCTGGAGTGGGGGGATAACAGATACGCAGTATTTT.

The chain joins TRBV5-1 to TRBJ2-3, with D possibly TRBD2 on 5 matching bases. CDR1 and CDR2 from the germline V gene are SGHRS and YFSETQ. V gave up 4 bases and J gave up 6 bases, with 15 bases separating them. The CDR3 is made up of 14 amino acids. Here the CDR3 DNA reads TGCGCCAGCAGCGCGTTGTTGGGAGCGGATACGCAGTATTTT. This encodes CASSALLGADTQYF.

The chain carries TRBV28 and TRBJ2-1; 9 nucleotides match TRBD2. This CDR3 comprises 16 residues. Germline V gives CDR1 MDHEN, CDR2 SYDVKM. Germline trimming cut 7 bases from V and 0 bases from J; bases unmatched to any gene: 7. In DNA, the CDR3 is TGTGCCAGCATGACACTAGCGGGCTTCTCCTACAATGAGCAGTTCTTC. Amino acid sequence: CASMTLAGFSYNEQFF.

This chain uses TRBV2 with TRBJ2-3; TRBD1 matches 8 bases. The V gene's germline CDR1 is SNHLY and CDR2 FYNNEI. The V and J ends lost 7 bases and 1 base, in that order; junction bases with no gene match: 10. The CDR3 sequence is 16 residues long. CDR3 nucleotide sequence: TGTGCCAGCAATCGCGACAGGGGCTACGGCACAGATACGCAGTATTTT. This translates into CASNRDRGYGTDTQYF.

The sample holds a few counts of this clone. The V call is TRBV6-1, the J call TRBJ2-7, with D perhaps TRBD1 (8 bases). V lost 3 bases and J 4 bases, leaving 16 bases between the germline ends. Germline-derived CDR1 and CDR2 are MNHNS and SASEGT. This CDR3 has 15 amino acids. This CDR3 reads CASSEGGTGRYEQYF. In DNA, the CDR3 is TGTGCCAGCAGTGAGGGGGGGACAGGACGGTACGAGCAGTACTTC.

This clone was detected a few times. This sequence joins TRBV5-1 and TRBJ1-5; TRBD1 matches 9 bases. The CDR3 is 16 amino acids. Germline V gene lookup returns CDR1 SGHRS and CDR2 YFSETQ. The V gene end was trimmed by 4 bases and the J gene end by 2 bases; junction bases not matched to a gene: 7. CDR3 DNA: TGCGCCAGCAGCCCAGGGACAGGGAGCGGCAATCAGCCCCAGCATTTT. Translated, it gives CASSPGTGSGNQPQHF.

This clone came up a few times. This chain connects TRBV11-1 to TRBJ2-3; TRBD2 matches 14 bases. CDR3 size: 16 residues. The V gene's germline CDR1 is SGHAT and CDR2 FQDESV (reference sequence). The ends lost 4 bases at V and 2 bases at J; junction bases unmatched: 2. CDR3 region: CASSSTSGRATDTQYF. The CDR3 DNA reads TGTGCCAGCAGCTCGACTAGCGGGAGGGCCACAGATACGCAGTATTTT.

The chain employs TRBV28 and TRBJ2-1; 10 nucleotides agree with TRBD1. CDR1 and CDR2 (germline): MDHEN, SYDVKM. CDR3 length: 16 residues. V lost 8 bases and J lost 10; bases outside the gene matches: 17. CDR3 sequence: CASPPLGTGVMPEQFF. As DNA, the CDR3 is TGTGCCAGCCCTCCTTTGGGGACAGGGGTTATGCCCGAGCAGTTCTTC.

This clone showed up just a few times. CDR3 nucleotides: TGTGCCAGCAGCCGCAACAGTATAGGTCAGCCCCAGCATTTT. This encodes CASSRNSIGQPQHF. The chain has TRBV6-5 and TRBJ1-5, with D unclear. Trimming removed 6 bases from V and 6 bases from J, with 15 bases in between. Germline V gives CDR1 MNHEY, CDR2 SVGAGI. The CDR3 covers 14 residues.

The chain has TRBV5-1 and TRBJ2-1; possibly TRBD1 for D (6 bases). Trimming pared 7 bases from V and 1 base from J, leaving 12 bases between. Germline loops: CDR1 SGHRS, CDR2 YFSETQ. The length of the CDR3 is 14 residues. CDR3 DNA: TGCGCCAGCCACAGGGCAGGGTCCTACAATGAGCAGTTCTTC. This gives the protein CASHRAGSYNEQFF.

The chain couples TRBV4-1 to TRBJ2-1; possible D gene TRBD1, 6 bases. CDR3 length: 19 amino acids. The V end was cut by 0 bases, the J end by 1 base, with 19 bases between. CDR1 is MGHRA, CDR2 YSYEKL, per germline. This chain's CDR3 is CASSQDREGAQGSYNEQFF. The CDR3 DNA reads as TGCGCCAGCAGCCAAGATCGGGAAGGGGCCCAGGGGTCCTACAATGAGCAGTTCTTC.

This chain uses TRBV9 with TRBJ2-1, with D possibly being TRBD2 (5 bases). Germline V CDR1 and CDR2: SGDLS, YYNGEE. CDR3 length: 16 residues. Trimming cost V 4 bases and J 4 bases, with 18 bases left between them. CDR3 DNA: TGTGCCAGCAGCTCCCGGAGGTCCCCCGGTTACAATGAGCAGTTCTTC. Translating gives CASSSRRSPGYNEQFF.

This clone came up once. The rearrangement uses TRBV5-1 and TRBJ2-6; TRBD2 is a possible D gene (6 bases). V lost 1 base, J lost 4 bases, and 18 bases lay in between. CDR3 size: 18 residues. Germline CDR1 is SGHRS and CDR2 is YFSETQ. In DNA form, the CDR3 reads TGCGCCAGCAGCTTGACCGGGAGCCTTACCTCCGGGGCCAACGTCCTGACTTTC. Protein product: CASSLTGSLTSGANVLTF.

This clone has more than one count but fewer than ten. The CDR3 region is CASSLLSRGNQPQHF. Here the CDR3 DNA reads TGTGCCAGCAGTTTATTATCCAGGGGCAATCAGCCCCAGCATTTT. V and J are TRBV28 and TRBJ1-5; D may be TRBD1 (5 bases). V was shortened by 1 base and J by 2 bases, with 9 bases between the two germline ends. Germline loops: CDR1 MDHEN, CDR2 SYDVKM. CDR3 length: 15 residues.